This T cell receptor beta chain emerged from a study of identical twins. General study results and limits: A lower insertion count was a feature of abundant cord blood beta clonotypes, with no such feature in memory repertoires.

A universal primer site was created by template switching, with the cDNA bearing unique molecular identifiers. TCRdb re-analysed the 5' RACE reads in MiXCR, keeping a single row per CDR3 protein. The sample contains about 550,000 distinct CDR3 sequences, around 22% of which appear only once. This clonotype has just a few counts. Its antigen is as yet unknown. Germline V gene sequence: CDR1 WNHNN, CDR2 SYGVQD (reference sequence). CDR3 size: 13 residues. With 3 bases removed from V and 4 bases from J, the gap between germline ends came to 8 bases. These same records also appear under a second study, on yellow fever vaccine responses in identical twins.

The material sequenced was CD4+ T cells sorted from blood. The receptor was isolated from a woman aged 18-29 years in good health. The chain recombines TRBV10-1 with TRBJ2-3; D not resolved. The CDR3 coding sequence is TGCGCCAGCAGTGAAAGGGCCGCAGATACGCAGTATTTT. This sequence encodes CASSERAADTQYF.